A selection of T cell receptor beta chains follows, all from one sample in a study of T cell responses to AZD1222 COVID-19 vaccine. Profiled with immunoSEQ multiplex PCR; TCRdb holds only in-frame clones, not every one. The sample lists some 150,000 clones; approximately 85% were seen once. The input for sequencing was peripheral blood, taken 28 days after the second dose of the MenACWY control vaccine. These TCRs come from an adult who received the MenACWY meningococcal vaccine as a control. CDR3s include the opening cysteine and the closing phenylalanine or tryptophan. The D gene is left open where the match is weak. Rows may omit the clone size; those that give it use once, few, many or a size class.

j_gene: TRBJ1-2; v_gene: TRBV5-1; abundance: NA; d_gene: NA; CDR3aa: CASSLTLEGSGGYTF; CDR3nt: TGCGCCAGCAGCTTGACCCTGGAGGGATCCGGGGGCTACACCTTC
j_gene: TRBJ1-1; v_gene: TRBV5-1; abundance: once; d_gene: NA; CDR3aa: CASSLAQGGLNTEAFF; CDR3nt: TGCGCCAGCAGCTTAGCACAGGGAGGCCTTAACACTGAAGCTTTCTTT
j_gene: TRBJ2-1; v_gene: TRBV3-1/TRBV3-2; abundance: few; d_gene: NA; CDR3aa: CASSQDLDNEQFF; CDR3nt: TGTGCCAGCAGCCAAGATCTAGACAATGAGCAGTTCTTC
j_gene: TRBJ1-2; v_gene: TRBV4-1; abundance: NA; d_gene: TRBD1; CDR3aa: CASSQPDRGYGYTF; CDR3nt: TGCGCCAGCAGCCAACCCGACAGGGGTTATGGCTACACCTTC
j_gene: TRBJ1-2; v_gene: TRBV19; abundance: NA; d_gene: NA; CDR3aa: CASSIGSQGTNYGYTF; CDR3nt: TGTGCCAGTAGTATTGGGTCGCAGGGGACGAACTATGGCTACACCTTC
j_gene: TRBJ2-1; v_gene: TRBV5-1; abundance: NA; d_gene: TRBD2; CDR3aa: CASSSGLAGVGYNEQFF; CDR3nt: TGCGCCAGCAGCTCTGGACTAGCGGGAGTTGGGTACAATGAGCAGTTCTTC
j_gene: TRBJ1-2; v_gene: TRBV1; abundance: few; d_gene: NA; CDR3aa: CTEDTRRALGYTF; CDR3nt: TGCACAGAAGACACCCGGCGAGCCCTTGGCTACACCTTC
j_gene: TRBJ2-1; v_gene: TRBV6-2/TRBV6-3; abundance: NA; d_gene: TRBD1; CDR3aa: CASSRGTGRDNEQFF; CDR3nt: TGTGCCAGCAGTCGCGGGACAGGCCGAGACAATGAGCAGTTCTTC
j_gene: TRBJ1-4; v_gene: TRBV28; abundance: NA; d_gene: NA; CDR3aa: CASSLYEKLFF; CDR3nt: TGTGCCAGCAGTTTATATGAAAAACTGTTTTTT
j_gene: TRBJ2-7; v_gene: TRBV7-7; abundance: NA; d_gene: NA; CDR3aa: CASRYVGEQYF; CDR3nt: TGTGCTAGCAGGTACGTAGGCGAGCAGTACTTC
j_gene: TRBJ1-1; v_gene: TRBV7-9; abundance: NA; d_gene: NA; CDR3aa: CASTINRSMNTEAFF; CDR3nt: TGTGCCAGCACCATTAACAGGAGCATGAACACTGAAGCTTTCTTT
j_gene: TRBJ1-3; v_gene: TRBV2; abundance: NA; d_gene: TRBD1; CDR3aa: CASFRVKTGPQISGNTIYF; CDR3nt: TGTGCCAGCTTCCGTGTGAAGACAGGGCCCCAAATCTCTGGAAACACCATATATTTT
j_gene: TRBJ1-2; v_gene: TRBV28; abundance: NA; d_gene: TRBD1; CDR3aa: CASSLSLTTGGFRWDYGYTF; CDR3nt: TGTGCCAGCAGTTTAAGCTTAACGACAGGGGGCTTTAGATGGGACTATGGCTACACCTTC
j_gene: TRBJ1-1; v_gene: TRBV5-4; abundance: NA; d_gene: TRBD1; CDR3aa: CASSLQGQGMNTEAFF; CDR3nt: TGTGCCAGCAGCTTACAGGGACAGGGGATGAACACTGAAGCTTTCTTT
j_gene: TRBJ2-1; v_gene: TRBV7-8; abundance: NA; d_gene: NA; CDR3aa: CASSLDRPTHHEQFF; CDR3nt: TGTGCCAGCAGCCTCGATAGGCCCACTCACCATGAGCAGTTCTTC
j_gene: TRBJ1-6; v_gene: TRBV9; abundance: NA; d_gene: NA; CDR3aa: CASSVLRSLHF; CDR3nt: TGTGCCAGCAGCGTGCTCCGCTCCCTCCACTTT
j_gene: TRBJ2-7; v_gene: TRBV12-3/TRBV12-4; abundance: NA; d_gene: TRBD2; CDR3aa: CASTSGRRDEQYF; CDR3nt: TGTGCCAGCACTAGCGGGAGACGGGACGAGCAGTACTTC
j_gene: TRBJ2-7; v_gene: TRBV2; abundance: NA; d_gene: TRBD1; CDR3aa: CASSGQGAYEQYF; CDR3nt: TGTGCCAGCAGTGGACAGGGCGCCTACGAGCAGTACTTC
j_gene: TRBJ2-2; v_gene: TRBV24-1; abundance: NA; d_gene: NA; CDR3aa: CATSDPPGTYTGELFF; CDR3nt: TGTGCCACCAGTGACCCCCCAGGGACATATACCGGGGAGCTGTTTTTT
j_gene: TRBJ1-1; v_gene: TRBV11-3; abundance: NA; d_gene: NA; CDR3aa: CASSPGRGNTEAFF; CDR3nt: TGTGCCAGCAGCCCGGGACGGGGGAACACTGAAGCTTTCTTT
j_gene: TRBJ2-6; v_gene: TRBV3-1/TRBV3-2; abundance: NA; d_gene: NA; CDR3aa: CASSQRTDAQVLTF; CDR3nt: TGTGCCAGCAGCCAACGGACCGACGCCCAGGTCCTGACTTTC
j_gene: TRBJ1-4; v_gene: TRBV20-1; abundance: few; d_gene: NA; CDR3aa: CSAWRNGKLFF; CDR3nt: TGCAGTGCTTGGCGAAATGGAAAACTGTTTTTT
j_gene: TRBJ1-4; v_gene: TRBV4-2; abundance: NA; d_gene: TRBD1; CDR3aa: CASSREGQGASNEKLFF; CDR3nt: TGTGCCAGCAGCCGAGAGGGACAGGGGGCGTCTAATGAAAAACTGTTTTTT
j_gene: TRBJ1-5; v_gene: TRBV28; abundance: once; d_gene: TRBD1; CDR3aa: CASSLRQGYQPQHF; CDR3nt: TGTGCCAGCAGTTTACGACAGGGGTATCAGCCCCAGCATTTT
j_gene: TRBJ1-2; v_gene: TRBV21-1; abundance: NA; d_gene: NA; CDR3aa: CASSLHRDGRYYGYTF; CDR3nt: TGTGCCAGCAGCCTACACCGGGACGGACGATACTATGGCTACACCTTC
j_gene: TRBJ2-5; v_gene: TRBV10-2; abundance: NA; d_gene: TRBD1; CDR3aa: CATESGGAETQYF; CDR3nt: TGCGCCACTGAATCAGGGGGCGCGGAGACCCAGTACTTC
j_gene: TRBJ2-3; v_gene: TRBV12-5; abundance: NA; d_gene: NA; CDR3aa: CASHPGNTDTQYF; CDR3nt: TGTGCTAGCCATCCGGGAAACACAGATACGCAGTATTTT
j_gene: TRBJ2-1; v_gene: TRBV7-2; abundance: NA; d_gene: NA; CDR3aa: CASSQRNEQFF; CDR3nt: TGTGCCAGCAGCCAACGGAATGAGCAGTTCTTC
j_gene: TRBJ1-5; v_gene: TRBV19; abundance: NA; d_gene: NA; CDR3aa: CASSIGNQPQHF; CDR3nt: TGTGCCAGTAGTATCGGGAATCAGCCCCAGCATTTT
j_gene: TRBJ2-7; v_gene: TRBV5-5; abundance: NA; d_gene: NA; CDR3aa: CASSLARESGSYEQYF; CDR3nt: TGTGCCAGCAGCTTGGCCAGGGAGTCGGGGTCCTACGAGCAGTACTTC
j_gene: TRBJ2-2; v_gene: TRBV5-1; abundance: NA; d_gene: NA; CDR3aa: CASSWDAGLGTGELFF; CDR3nt: TGCGCCAGCAGCTGGGACGCCGGTTTGGGGACCGGGGAGCTGTTTTTT
j_gene: TRBJ1-2; v_gene: TRBV11-2; abundance: NA; d_gene: TRBD1; CDR3aa: CASSAPGQNYGYTF; CDR3nt: TGTGCCAGCAGCGCTCCGGGACAGAACTATGGCTACACCTTC
j_gene: TRBJ2-1; v_gene: TRBV5-1; abundance: NA; d_gene: TRBD2; CDR3aa: CASMLRGRGVRNEQFF; CDR3nt: TGCGCCAGCATGCTGCGCGGGAGGGGGGTGAGGAATGAGCAGTTCTTC
j_gene: TRBJ2-5; v_gene: TRBV11-1; abundance: NA; d_gene: NA; CDR3aa: CASSLGETQYF; CDR3nt: TGTGCCAGCAGCTTGGGGGAGACCCAGTACTTC
j_gene: TRBJ2-6; v_gene: TRBV29-1; abundance: NA; d_gene: NA; CDR3aa: CSVFGTLHTPGANVLTF; CDR3nt: TGCAGCGTTTTCGGGACTCTCCACACTCCTGGGGCCAACGTCCTGACTTTC
j_gene: TRBJ2-2; v_gene: TRBV6-5; abundance: once; d_gene: NA; CDR3aa: CASRGNRKDTGELFF; CDR3nt: TGTGCCAGCAGGGGAAACAGGAAGGACACCGGGGAGCTGTTTTTT
j_gene: TRBJ1-6; v_gene: TRBV28; abundance: once; d_gene: NA; CDR3aa: CASRGLLLSYNSPLHF; CDR3nt: TGTGCCAGCAGGGGGCTACTTCTCTCCTATAATTCACCCCTCCACTTT
j_gene: TRBJ2-5; v_gene: TRBV2; abundance: NA; d_gene: TRBD1; CDR3aa: CASRGLTGPETQYF; CDR3nt: TGTGCCAGCAGAGGGTTGACAGGGCCGGAGACCCAGTACTTC
j_gene: TRBJ1-2; v_gene: TRBV5-4; abundance: NA; d_gene: NA; CDR3aa: CASSSPLIRAGDPNYGYTF; CDR3nt: TGTGCCAGCAGCTCACCACTTATAAGGGCAGGGGACCCTAACTATGGCTACACCTTC
j_gene: TRBJ2-7; v_gene: TRBV5-1; abundance: NA; d_gene: NA; CDR3aa: CASSLEGELRSYEQYF; CDR3nt: TGCGCCAGCAGCTTGGAGGGGGAATTACGGTCCTACGAGCAGTACTTC
j_gene: TRBJ2-4; v_gene: TRBV27; abundance: NA; d_gene: TRBD2; CDR3aa: CASRMTSGSGVQYF; CDR3nt: TGTGCCAGCAGAATGACTAGCGGGAGCGGGGTTCAGTACTTC
j_gene: TRBJ2-3; v_gene: TRBV15; abundance: NA; d_gene: NA; CDR3aa: CATSRDRGGGDTQYF; CDR3nt: TGTGCCACCAGCAGAGATCGGGGAGGAGGGGATACGCAGTATTTT
j_gene: TRBJ1-2; v_gene: TRBV24-1; abundance: NA; d_gene: TRBD1; CDR3aa: CATSDAMTGYGYTF; CDR3nt: TGTGCCACCAGTGATGCCATGACAGGGTATGGCTACACCTTC
j_gene: TRBJ2-3; v_gene: TRBV7-8; abundance: NA; d_gene: NA; CDR3aa: CASSRGVGGDTDTQYF; CDR3nt: TGTGCCAGCAGCCGCGGGGTCGGCGGAGACACAGATACGCAGTATTTT
j_gene: TRBJ1-6; v_gene: TRBV9; abundance: NA; d_gene: NA; CDR3aa: CASSARGMRTYNSPLHF; CDR3nt: TGTGCCAGCAGCGCCCGTGGTATGAGGACTTATAATTCACCCCTCCACTTT
j_gene: TRBJ1-5; v_gene: TRBV21-1; abundance: NA; d_gene: NA; CDR3aa: CASSPRWSGGGLICLQPQHF; CDR3nt: TGTGCCAGCAGCCCACGTTGGAGCGGGGGGGGATTAATTTGTCTGCAGCCCCAGCATTTT
j_gene: TRBJ2-5; v_gene: TRBV5-6; abundance: NA; d_gene: TRBD2; CDR3aa: CASSHNQLAGGQETQYF; CDR3nt: TGTGCCAGCAGCCACAACCAACTAGCGGGGGGCCAAGAGACCCAGTACTTC
j_gene: TRBJ2-2; v_gene: TRBV11-2; abundance: NA; d_gene: TRBD1; CDR3aa: CASSRDRVGNTGELFF; CDR3nt: TGTGCCAGCAGCCGCGACAGGGTTGGGAACACCGGGGAGCTGTTTTTT
j_gene: TRBJ2-5; v_gene: TRBV5-1; abundance: NA; d_gene: NA; CDR3aa: CASSLGLVEGTQETQYF; CDR3nt: TGCGCCAGCAGCTTGGGACTAGTGGAGGGTACCCAAGAGACCCAGTACTTC
j_gene: TRBJ1-5; v_gene: TRBV3-1/TRBV3-2; abundance: once; d_gene: NA; CDR3aa: CASSQGPRQPQHF; CDR3nt: TGTGCCAGCAGCCAAGGCCCCCGGCAGCCCCAGCATTTT
j_gene: TRBJ2-1; v_gene: TRBV11-2; abundance: NA; d_gene: TRBD2; CDR3aa: CASRSLAGSYNEQFF; CDR3nt: TGTGCCAGCAGATCTCTAGCGGGATCCTACAATGAGCAGTTCTTC
j_gene: TRBJ2-7; v_gene: TRBV5-6; abundance: NA; d_gene: TRBD2; CDR3aa: CASSLRTSGSSYEQYF; CDR3nt: TGTGCCAGCAGCTTGAGGACTAGCGGGAGCTCCTACGAGCAGTACTTC
j_gene: TRBJ1-3; v_gene: TRBV9; abundance: NA; d_gene: NA; CDR3aa: CASSRDSGNTIYF; CDR3nt: TGTGCCAGCAGCCGGGACTCTGGAAACACCATATATTTT
j_gene: TRBJ2-5; v_gene: TRBV14; abundance: few; d_gene: TRBD1; CDR3aa: CASSQRDRHPTLPGTTQYF; CDR3nt: TGTGCCAGCAGCCAGAGGGACAGGCATCCTACCTTACCGGGCACGACCCAGTACTTC
j_gene: TRBJ2-7; v_gene: TRBV28; abundance: NA; d_gene: TRBD2; CDR3aa: CASSLASGSYEQYF; CDR3nt: TGTGCCAGCAGTTTGGCTAGCGGGAGCTACGAGCAGTACTTC
j_gene: TRBJ2-2; v_gene: TRBV27; abundance: NA; d_gene: NA; CDR3aa: CASSFLAGVNGELFF; CDR3nt: TGTGCCAGCAGTTTTCTTGCGGGTGTGAACGGGGAGCTGTTTTTT
j_gene: TRBJ2-2; v_gene: TRBV19; abundance: NA; d_gene: NA; CDR3aa: CASSMLGSGELFF; CDR3nt: TGTGCCAGTAGTATGCTAGGTTCCGGGGAGCTGTTTTTT
j_gene: TRBJ1-5; v_gene: TRBV6-5; abundance: NA; d_gene: TRBD1; CDR3aa: CASRATGVGNQPQHF; CDR3nt: TGTGCCAGCAGAGCGACAGGGGTCGGCAATCAGCCCCAGCATTTT
j_gene: TRBJ1-5; v_gene: TRBV7-9; abundance: NA; d_gene: NA; CDR3aa: CASSSGTRPRQPQHF; CDR3nt: TGTGCCAGCAGCTCCGGGACACGTCCGCGTCAGCCCCAGCATTTT